The rows below give T cell receptor beta chains drawn from one sample of a study of control samples from healthy donors and cancer patients. Profiling relied on immunoSEQ multiplex PCR, and the TCRdb table lists in-frame clones only, not all of them. The sample lists about 140,000 clones, roughly nine tenths occurring once. Input material: blood. These receptors all come from a man younger than 35 in good health. Each CDR3 is given with its conserved first and last residue.

CDR3 protein,J gene,CDR3 length,V gene
CASSLGGEGSYNEQFF,TRBJ2-1,16,TRBV13
CSVAWSTLEAFF,TRBJ1-1,12,TRBV29-1
CASSYKRGGTEAFF,TRBJ1-1,14,TRBV4-1
CASSIPSVEYGYTF,TRBJ1-2,14,TRBV19
CASSVNSLASGNTIYF,TRBJ1-3,16,TRBV9
CASSLVTSGKETQYF,TRBJ2-5,15,TRBV7-9
CASSFTDSYNSPLHF,TRBJ1-6,15,TRBV11-2
CAAGTGNSPLHF,TRBJ1-6,12,TRBV19
CATARASGVHNEQFF,TRBJ2-1,15,TRBV3-1/TRBV3-2
CASSLDSYSGNTIYF,TRBJ1-3,15,TRBV7-9
CASKGVANEKLFF,TRBJ1-4,13,TRBV2
CASSERGRGQETQYF,TRBJ2-5,15,TRBV6-1
CASGRGQSAFF,TRBJ1-1,11,TRBV14
CASSQTADQPQHF,TRBJ1-5,13,TRBV4-1
CASSVTGQLEQYF,TRBJ2-7,13,TRBV11-2
CASSLDLGENYNEQFF,TRBJ2-1,16,TRBV7-9
CASSLEPSSDEQFF,TRBJ2-1,14,TRBV11-3
CASSRSGGKENIQYF,TRBJ2-4,15,TRBV5-4
CAWSVLTSGGRNEFF,TRBJ2-1,15,TRBV30
CASSFTGDGAYEQYF,TRBJ2-7,15,TRBV5-1
CASSLDPWAYEQYF,TRBJ2-7,14,TRBV5-8
CASSVGGARYTF,TRBJ1-2,12,TRBV11-2
CASSVAGVQETQYF,TRBJ2-5,14,TRBV5-4
CASSLEEVEQYF,TRBJ2-7,12,TRBV7-9
CASSFGVSGNTIYF,TRBJ1-3,14,TRBV5-4
CATSPQGVIYGYTF,TRBJ1-2,14,TRBV24-1
CASRHRDRGNTGELFF,TRBJ2-2,16,TRBV3-1/TRBV3-2
CASSDRGNEQFF,TRBJ2-1,12,TRBV27
CASTPGQGADTQYF,TRBJ2-3,14,TRBV19
CASSQGEGEDQPQHF,TRBJ1-5,15,TRBV4-2
CASSRTSVSPITQYF,TRBJ2-3,15,TRBV11-1
CASTLVGQGGGGYTF,TRBJ1-2,15,TRBV6-6
CASSESAGSTDTQYF,TRBJ2-3,15,TRBV6-4
CASSPSGRQSTDTQYF,TRBJ2-3,16,TRBV5-1
CASNSQGALYGYTF,TRBJ1-2,14,TRBV5-6
CASSEGAVLAFF,TRBJ1-1,12,TRBV12-3/TRBV12-4
CAWSSSSGNTIYF,TRBJ1-3,13,TRBV30
CASSLRGTGVGNQPQHF,TRBJ1-5,17,TRBV7-6
CASSNPGQGWGNTIYF,TRBJ1-3,16,TRBV7-9
CASSEFGDNEKLFF,TRBJ1-4,14,TRBV25-1
CASSLEGNSYNEQFF,TRBJ2-1,15,TRBV27
CASRMRDRGHYEQYF,TRBJ2-7,15,TRBV6-6
CASSSPRGADYNEKLFF,TRBJ1-4,17,TRBV7-6
CASSFEPNTEAFF,TRBJ1-1,13,TRBV5-1
CASSEGVQLAPLHF,TRBJ1-6,14,TRBV10-1
CASSEAIQETQYF,TRBJ2-5,13,TRBV25-1
CASSSDYEYIQYF,TRBJ2-4,13,TRBV7-9
CASSQTLAGGPTKNIQYF,TRBJ2-4,18,TRBV4-1
CASSKGGGYGPPHEQYF,TRBJ2-7,17,TRBV21-1
CASSLATSGEGNTIYF,TRBJ1-3,16,TRBV7-9
CAIQGDSNQPQHF,TRBJ1-5,13,TRBV10-3
CASTRGQLNTEAFF,TRBJ1-1,14,TRBV30
CASSQDGAGAYNEQFF,TRBJ2-1,16,TRBV4-3
CASSIADGYYEQYF,TRBJ2-7,14,TRBV19
CASSSGRGGRLFEKLFF,TRBJ1-4,17,TRBV2